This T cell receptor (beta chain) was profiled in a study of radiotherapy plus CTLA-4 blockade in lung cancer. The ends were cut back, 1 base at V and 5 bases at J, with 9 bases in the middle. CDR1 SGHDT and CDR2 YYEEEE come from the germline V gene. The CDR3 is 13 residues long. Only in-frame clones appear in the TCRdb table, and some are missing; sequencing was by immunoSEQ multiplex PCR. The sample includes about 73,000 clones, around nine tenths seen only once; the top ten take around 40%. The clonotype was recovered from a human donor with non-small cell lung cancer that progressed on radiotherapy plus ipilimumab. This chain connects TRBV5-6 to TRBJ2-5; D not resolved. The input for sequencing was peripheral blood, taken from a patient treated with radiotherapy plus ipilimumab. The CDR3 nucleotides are TGTGCCAGCAGCTTGTTAGGGATGGAGACCCAGTACTTC. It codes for CASSLLGMETQYF. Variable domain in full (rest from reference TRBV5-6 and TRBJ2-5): DAGVTQSPTHLIKTRGQQVTLRCSPKSGHDTVSWYQQALGQGPQFIFQYYEEEERQRGNFPDRFSGHQFPNYSSELNVNALLLGDSALYLCASSLLGMETQYFGPGTRLLVL.